This TCR beta chain was captured by sequencing in a study of cytomegalovirus exposure and HLA in healthy donors. Points from the study as a whole: A later analysis, which compared TCR beta chains of equal frequency, found the HLA-associated ones more clonally expanded. Earlier analysis yielded a pattern in which most TCR beta V segments were productive about 90% or about 30% of the time. Presence/absence analyses treated sequencing depth as roughly uniform across donors. Investigators reported around 150 TCR beta chains as tied to cytomegalovirus.

The germline V gene has CDR1 MGHRA and CDR2 YSYEKL. This CDR3 region has 16 residues. Trimming at V came to 4 bases and at J to 5 bases, leaving 10 bases not matched to a gene. Details on this clone: The antigen is not known.

Primers for the PCR totalled 60 Vbeta and 13 Jbeta. Assay: immunoSEQ multiplex PCR; the TCRdb copy retains only in-frame clones and omits some. This table has fewer than 150,000 clones, 75% to 85% appearing once. The chain has TRBV4-1 and TRBJ2-1, with TRBD2 identical over 8 bases. Sequences were obtained from PBMCs. This receptor was obtained from a female donor in good health and CMV-seropositive. The CDR3 sequence: CASSPIRNSGDNEQFF. The CDR3 DNA reads TGCGCCAGCAGCCCGATCCGCAATAGCGGGGACAATGAGCAGTTCTTC.